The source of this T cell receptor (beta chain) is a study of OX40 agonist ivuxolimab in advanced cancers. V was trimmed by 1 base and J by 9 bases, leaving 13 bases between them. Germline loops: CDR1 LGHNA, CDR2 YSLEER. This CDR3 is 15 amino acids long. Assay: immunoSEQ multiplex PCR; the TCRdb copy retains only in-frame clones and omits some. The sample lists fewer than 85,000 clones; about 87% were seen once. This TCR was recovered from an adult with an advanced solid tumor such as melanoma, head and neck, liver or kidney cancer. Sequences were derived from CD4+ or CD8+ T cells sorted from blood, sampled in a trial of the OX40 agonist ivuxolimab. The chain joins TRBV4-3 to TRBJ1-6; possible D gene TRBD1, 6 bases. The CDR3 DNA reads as TGCGCCAGCAGCCAAGGCCTCGGGGGCAGTTCACCCCTCCACTTT. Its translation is CASSQGLGGSSPLHF.